This TCR beta chain derives from a study of T cells in Graves' hyperthyroidism and ophthalmopathy. As for the study in general: Peripheral blood specimens were obtained at initial diagnosis, prior to any treatment.

There are 15 residues in the CDR3. Trimming removed 0 bases from V and 2 bases from J, with 8 bases in between. Looked up from germline, CDR1 is MNHEY and CDR2 is SMNVEV (reference sequence). Researchers amplified the TCR beta CDR3 regions from RNA transcripts. HTBI primers drove first-round RT-PCR of the TCR CDR3. One entry per CDR3 protein results from TCRdb running MiXCR on the multiplex PCR reads. This table holds approximately 430,000 distinct CDR3 sequences, around a sixth found once. Regarding the study as a whole: In simple terms, a model built on 13 V-J features told ophthalmopathy apart from stable hyperthyroidism. Among thyroid clonotypes expanded above 0.001, most also appeared in blood.

Details on this clonotype: Its specificity is not known.

Patients were aged 18 to 65, had disease duration under 2 months, and had newly diagnosed hyperthyroidism. The clonotype comes from a woman aged 18-35 years with Graves' hyperthyroidism. The chain carries TRBV27 and TRBJ1-3; D call uncertain. Input material: blood. CDR3 bases: TGTGCCAGCAGTTTATCGTATGGGCCTGGAAACACCATATATTTT. Protein: CASSLSYGPGNTIYF.